This T cell receptor beta chain comes out of a study of PD-1 blockade in classical Hodgkin lymphoma (TCRdb year 2020). Notes on the research overall: Nivolumab dosing was 3 mg/kg intravenously every 2 weeks, continuing until either disease progression or unacceptable toxicity. A peripheral blood immune signature of response to PD-1 blockade in classical Hodgkin lymphoma was defined using TCR beta sequencing and CyTOF. Paper-wide results and their limitations: Only a single clinical trial cohort was studied, and what caused the repertoire differences, possibly disease activity or prior therapy, remained undefined. Baseline TCR diversity was reported as lower in newly diagnosed patients than in healthy donors, and lower still in relapsed/refractory patients. Patients starting nivolumab less than 1 year after ASCT had lower diversity and were excluded from later analyses to avoid confounding by immune reconstitution. CD4+ but not CD8+ TCR diversity rose significantly by C4D1 (p=0.0027 vs p=0.16), most apparent in complete responders (p=0.02). Among trial patients, those achieving complete response had baseline diversity similar to that of newly diagnosed patients, while diversity was significantly lower in partial responders and progressors.

Genomic DNA was isolated using the Qiagen DNeasy kit from unsorted PBMCs as well as from negatively selected CD4+ and CD8+ fractions. Using primers that anneal to V and J segments, immunoSEQ multiplex PCR amplified the TCR beta CDR3 regions. Amplification bias was minimized using a synthetic immune receptor repertoire, and residual bias was removed computationally after sequencing. In the source study's methods: Repertoire diversity was quantified as the Shannon entropy index using custom Python scripts. Unsorted, CD4+ and CD8+ repertoires were analyzed separately, except in combined analyses where CD4+ and CD8+ sequences were merged in silico. A clone counted as expanded when the clone's frequency after treatment rose at least 2-fold relative to C1D1, and clones undetected at baseline were given a pseudocount of 0.5. Clones with 0 or 1 copy at C1D1 were classified as singleton clones, and clones with 2 or more copies were classified as non-singleton clones. Clones expanded in unsorted samples were annotated as CD4+, CD8+ or unknown by matching protein sequences in sorted samples from the same patient. Wilcoxon tests were applied to paired samples to test diversity changes from C1D1 to C4D1. TCRdb stores this immuneACCESS table with in-frame sequences only. Part of the clones is absent; in the studies checked, under half of the shortfall reflects unresolved V genes, and no reason is known for the rest. V and J calls and clone size follow that table, whereas D and trimming were derived from the DNA. This sample lists approximately 100,000 clones; roughly 90% were detected once. The top ten clones comprise under 8% of the sample.

The CDR3 measures 15 amino acids from cysteine to phenylalanine. Just CDR3 DNA is preserved here, 45 bases in frame from base 1. Per the germline V gene, MNHNS is the CDR1 and SASEGT is the CDR2. V and J lose 8 bases and 0 bases, and a span of 16 bases separates them. The sample's time point label, in plain terms: cycle 2 day 1 (C2D1) of nivolumab. All trial patients had relapsed after autologous stem cell transplantation, with cohorts A, B and C differing in prior brentuximab vedotin exposure. The trial cohort comprised some 60 patients with relapsed/refractory classical Hodgkin lymphoma whose best overall responses were complete response, partial response or progressive disease. In the multi-cohort phase II CheckMate 205 trial, trial patients received single-agent nivolumab. Best overall response was determined by an independent review committee according to the 2007 International Working Group response criteria. Trial PBMCs were obtained immediately prior to nivolumab initiation (C1D1) and on therapy at cycle 2 day 1 and cycle 4 day 1. After peripheral blood was drawn into 8 mL Vacutainer Cell Preparation Tubes, PBMCs were isolated by centrifugation and then cryopreserved.

Concerning this clone: Its recognized antigen is unknown. The record has no base qualities; no much larger clone is one base away.

The origin of this receptor is a human donor with classical Hodgkin lymphoma. The chain employs TRBV6-1 and TRBJ1-2; the D gene remains uncertain. The sample consisted of peripheral blood mononuclear cells (PBMCs), taken before the second cycle of nivolumab. This receptor carries the CDR3 CASSESRVANYGYTF. The DNA sequence is as follows: TGTGCCAGCTCCGAAAGTAGGGTAGCTAACTATGGCTACACCTTC.